Below, 25 T cell receptor beta chains from the same sample are listed, as sequenced in a study of Ad26.COV2.S vaccination and SARS-CoV-2 variants. Treatment described: roughly 18 received Ad26.COV2.S at low or high dose, single or two shots; roughly 5 received placebo; per-sample allocation not given. Specimen acquisition occurred on day 63 following the initial vaccine or placebo injection. Libraries were prepared by immunoSEQ multiplex PCR; TCRdb keeps only in-frame clonotypes and omits some of them. The sample includes about 440,000 clones, about 92% of them seen just once. The sample in question was peripheral blood, obtained in a trial of Ad26.COV2.S vaccine versus placebo. The receptors were gathered from a person between 18 and 65 years old who received the Ad26.COV2.S COVID-19 vaccine or a placebo.

V is TRBV5-1 and J is TRBJ2-1; 7 nucleotides match TRBD2. This CDR3 is built from 17 residues. Germline V lookup: CDR1 SGHRS, CDR2 YFSETQ. The trim removed 0 bases at V and 2 bases at J, leaving 8 bases unmatched. The CDR3 region has the DNA TGCGCCAGCAGCTTGGCCGGCGGGAGAAGTGCCTACAATGAGCAGTTCTTC. It is translated as CASSLAGGRSAYNEQFF.

With respect to this clone: Other DNA sequences of this sample code for an identical CDR3. The chain has TRBV6-2 or TRBV6-3 and TRBJ1-3; the D is unclear. The CDR3 extends over 12 amino acids. V was cut by 3 bases and J by 4 bases, with 4 bases left in between. Germline V gene lookup returns CDR1 MNHEY and CDR2 SVGEGT. The CDR3 spells CASSYSGNTIYF. The CDR3 nucleotides are TGTGCCAGCAGTTATTCCGGAAACACCATATATTTT.

The rearrangement links TRBV13 to TRBJ2-7; D is unresolved. CDR1 PRHDT and CDR2 FYEKMQ come from the germline V gene (reference sequence). The CDR3 consists of 12 residues. V was shortened by 1 base and J by 6 bases, with 7 bases between the two germline ends. The CDR3 sequence: CASSLAGSEQYF. The CDR3 region has the DNA TGTGCCAGCAGCTTAGCGGGCAGCGAGCAGTACTTC.

The chain joins TRBV6-5 to TRBJ2-7; D unresolved. The V end was cut by 5 bases, the J end by 4 bases, with 6 bases between. This CDR3 region has 11 residues. Per germline, CDR1 MNHEY and CDR2 SVGAGI. The CDR3 sequence: CASSNKYEQYF. DNA of the CDR3: TGTGCCAGCAGTAACAAGTACGAGCAGTACTTC.

The V call is TRBV27, the J call TRBJ2-3; tentative D call: TRBD1 (6 bases). CDR3 length: 18 amino acids. Germline CDR1 MNHEY, CDR2 SMNVEV (reference sequence). V lost 1 base and J lost 2, with 19 bases in between. The CDR3 sequence: CASSLLGPQDSYTDTQYF. The CDR3 DNA is TGTGCCAGCAGTTTATTAGGTCCCCAGGACAGCTACACAGATACGCAGTATTTT.

The chain joins TRBV29-1 to TRBJ2-3; 9 bases are a match to TRBD1. CDR1 is SQVTM and CDR2 is ANQGSEA in the germline V gene. The CDR3 contains 13 residues. V lost 4 bases and J lost 5; bases outside the gene matches: 4. The CDR3 DNA reads TGCAGCGTTGCGGGACAGGGATTAGATACGCAGTATTTT. The encoded protein is CSVAGQGLDTQYF.

This clone was seen a few times. CDR3 in amino acids: CASSKRQEMSSYNSPLHF. In DNA form, the CDR3 reads TGTGCCAGCAGCAAGAGACAGGAAATGAGCTCCTATAATTCACCCCTCCACTTT. This chain links TRBV7-9 with TRBJ1-6, with D maybe TRBD1 (6 bases). The V end was cut by 5 bases, the J end by 0 bases, with 17 bases between. CDR1 and CDR2 (germline): SEHNR, FQNEAQ (reference sequence). This CDR3 region has 18 residues.

The rearrangement uses TRBV7-8 and TRBJ2-7, with a weak D call TRBD1 (6 bases). CDR1 and CDR2 (germline): SGHVS, FQNEAQ. The CDR3 loop spans 15 amino acids. V lost 1 base and J 0 bases, leaving 10 bases between the germline ends. CDR3 sequence (DNA): TGTGCCAGCAGCTTAGGGGGACAAGCCTCCTACGAGCAGTACTTC. It translates to CASSLGGQASYEQYF.

The genes are TRBV4-1 and TRBJ2-4; 7 bases match TRBD2. V shed 0 bases, J shed 0 bases, and the junction held 11 bases outside the gene matches. The CDR3 extends over 19 amino acids. Per the germline V gene, CDR1 is MGHRA and CDR2 is YSYEKL. CDR3 residues: CASSQESAGLAVAKNIQYF. DNA of the CDR3: TGCGCCAGCAGCCAAGAGAGTGCCGGCCTAGCGGTAGCCAAAAACATTCAGTACTTC.

Turning to this clone: Within the sample, other DNA sequences also encode this same CDR3. The V call is TRBV30, the J call TRBJ2-5; possible D gene TRBD2, 5 bases. CDR3 length: 11 residues. V was trimmed by 1 base and J by 5 bases, leaving 5 bases between them. CDR1 GTSNPN and CDR2 SVGIG come from the germline V gene (reference sequence). CDR3 coding DNA: TGTGCCTGGAGTGGCGGGGAGACCCAGTACTTC. Translated, it gives CAWSGGETQYF.

The chain uses TRBV7-9 and TRBJ2-1; 7 positions match TRBD1. Germline CDR1 SEHNR, CDR2 FQNEAQ (reference sequence). With V trimmed by 5 bases and J by 8 bases, 15 bases remained unmatched. This CDR3 is 16 amino acids long. The CDR3 loop reads CASSNSAADRAHEQFF. The CDR3 DNA reads as TGTGCCAGCAGCAACAGCGCCGCTGACAGGGCACATGAGCAGTTCTTC.

This chain joins TRBV5-4 and TRBJ2-2; possible D gene TRBD1, 5 bases. This CDR3 is built from 12 residues. Germline V gene lookup returns CDR1 SGHNT and CDR2 YYREEE (reference sequence). Trimming shortened V by 3 bases and J by 6 bases, and 6 bases separated the two germline ends. This CDR3 reads CASSWGSGELFF. The CDR3 nucleotides read TGTGCCAGCAGCTGGGGCTCCGGGGAGCTGTTTTTT.

This chain uses TRBV5-6 with TRBJ2-7; unclear D gene. From germline, CDR1 is SGHDT and CDR2 YYEEEE. This CDR3 region has 13 residues. Trimming left V 6 bases short and J 6 bases short, with 16 bases between. The CDR3 DNA reads TGTGCCAGCAACCGAGTGACATGGGGCGAGCAGTACTTC. Translation: CASNRVTWGEQYF.

This CDR3 is CATSDPGPEGEQYF. CDR3 in DNA: TGTGCCACCAGTGACCCCGGACCCGAGGGCGAGCAGTACTTC. This chain links TRBV24-1 with TRBJ2-7, with a weak D call TRBD2 (5 bases). Trimming cost V 4 bases and J 6 bases, with 15 bases left between them. The CDR3 sequence is 14 residues long. CDR1 is KGHDR and CDR2 is SFDVKD in the germline V gene.

V and J are TRBV28 and TRBJ1-6; D perhaps matches TRBD1 (5 bases). CDR3 size: 14 residues. V dropped 4 bases and J dropped 9 bases, with 13 bases sitting between them. Per germline, CDR1 MDHEN and CDR2 SYDVKM. CDR3 sequence (DNA): TGTGCCAGCAGTTGGGGGGGTGGGCGTTCACCCCTCCACTTT. This translates into CASSWGGGRSPLHF.

The J gene is TRBJ2-7, the V gene TRBV19; maybe TRBD1 (6 bases). The length of the CDR3 is 15 residues. The germline V gene has CDR1 LNHDA and CDR2 SQIVND (reference sequence). The V gene lost 4 bases and the J gene lost 3 bases, with 16 bases spanning the gap. This CDR3 reads CASSNSRGARYEQYF. For the CDR3, the DNA is TGTGCCAGTAGTAATAGCAGGGGAGCACGCTACGAGCAGTACTTC. The whole variable domain, filled in from reference TRBV19 and TRBJ2-7, reads DGGITQSPKYLFRKEGQNVTLSCEQNLNHDAMYWYRQDPGQGLRLIYYSQIVNDFQKGDIAEGYSVSREKKESFPLTVTSAQKNPTAFYLCASSNSRGARYEQYFGPGTRLTVT.

This CDR3 is CASSQKGSRDYASYNEQFF. CDR3 nucleotides: TGTGCCAGCAGCCAAAAAGGGTCCCGGGACTATGCCTCCTACAATGAGCAGTTCTTC. The chain is built from TRBV4-2 and TRBJ2-1; 7 nucleotides align to TRBD2. V was clipped by 2 bases and J by 0 bases; unmatched bases: 13. The germline V gene has CDR1 LGHNA and CDR2 YNFKEQ. The CDR3 covers 19 residues.

The chain combines TRBV28 with TRBJ1-6; 7 bases align to TRBD1. The germline V gene has CDR1 MDHEN and CDR2 SYDVKM. The CDR3 has 14 residues. The V and J ends lost 3 bases and 9 bases, in that order; junction bases with no gene match: 5. CDR3 DNA: TGTGCCAGCAGTTTTAGGGGGCTTGGTTCACCCCTCCACTTT. Encoded protein: CASSFRGLGSPLHF.

The J gene is TRBJ1-6, the V gene TRBV5-1; D may be TRBD1 (5 bases). CDR3 length: 15 amino acids. V was shortened by 0 bases and J by 7 bases, with 11 bases between the two germline ends. Per germline, CDR1 SGHRS and CDR2 YFSETQ. CDR3 DNA sequence: TGCGCCAGCAGCTTGGGACAGCAACTCAATTCACCCCTCCACTTT. It codes for CASSLGQQLNSPLHF.

CDR3 sequence reads: CASTPGGLGANVLTF. The DNA for the CDR3 is TGTGCCAGCACCCCCGGGGGGTTAGGGGCCAACGTCCTGACTTTC. V gene TRBV5-4 combines with J gene TRBJ2-6; 7 bases are shared with TRBD2. This CDR3 comprises 15 residues. V shed 6 bases, J shed 4 bases, and the junction held 7 bases outside the gene matches. Germline loops: CDR1 SGHNT, CDR2 YYREEE (reference sequence).

V gene TRBV7-8 combines with J gene TRBJ2-2; D is tentatively TRBD1 or TRBD2 (6 bases each). Germline V gene sequence: CDR1 SGHVS, CDR2 FQNEAQ. The V gene lost 5 bases and the J gene lost 3 bases, with 19 bases spanning the gap. The CDR3 covers 17 residues. The CDR3 DNA reads TGTGCCAGCAGCCCCCGGATGGGGGGCGCGGACACCGGGGAGCTGTTTTTT. Translating gives CASSPRMGGADTGELFF.

The rearrangement joins TRBV7-9 to TRBJ2-2; 10 positions match TRBD1. Trimming took 4 bases from V and 4 from J; bases not matched to a gene: 0. Per the germline V gene, CDR1 is SEHNR and CDR2 is FQNEAQ (reference sequence). This CDR3 spans 14 amino acids. CDR3 sequence (DNA): TGTGCCAGCAGCTGGGACAGGGGCACCGGGGAGCTGTTTTTT. The encoded protein is CASSWDRGTGELFF. The full variable domain, rest sourced from reference TRBV7-9 and TRBJ2-2, is DTGVSQNPRHKITKRGQNVTFRCDPISEHNRLYWYRQTLGQGPEFLTYFQNEAQLEKSRLLSDRFSAERPKGSFSTLEIQRTEQGDSAMYLCASSWDRGTGELFFGEGSRLTVL.

Comment on this clone: The same CDR3 can be traced to other DNA sequences in this sample. V and J are TRBV11-2 and TRBJ2-7; D remains ambiguous. The V gene lost 3 bases and the J gene lost 3 bases, with 6 bases spanning the gap. CDR3 length: 12 residues. Germline V lookup: CDR1 SGHAT, CDR2 FQNNGV. CDR3 sequence: CASSLRGYEQYF. The CDR3 bases are TGTGCCAGCAGCTTGCGAGGCTACGAGCAGTACTTC.

V gene TRBV7-2 combines with J gene TRBJ2-7; 7 bases are shared with TRBD1. This CDR3 is built from 15 residues. Germline lookup yields CDR1 SGHTA and CDR2 FQGNSA. V was clipped by 5 bases and J by 4 bases; unmatched bases: 11. CDR3 coding DNA: TGTGCCAGCAGCCTTAACCGGGACAGTTCGTACGAGCAGTACTTC. Its translation: CASSLNRDSSYEQYF.

Notes on this clone: The junction does not match germline at one end; this may be a read error. V is TRBV9 and J is TRBJ1-3, with D possibly being TRBD1 (5 bases). CDR3 length: 16 residues. Per germline, CDR1 SGDLS and CDR2 YYNGEE. CDR3 sequence (DNA): TGTGCCAGCAGCGTAAGTTCGGGGCCCGCTGGGAACACCATATATTTT. Its protein is CASSVSSGPAGNTIYF. Using reference TRBV9 and TRBJ1-3 for the parts outside the CDR3, the full variable domain is DSGVTQTPKHLITATGQRVTLRCSPRSGDLSVYWYQQSLDQGLQFLIQYYNGEERAKGNILERFSAQQFPDLHSELNLSSLELGDSALYFCASSVSSGPAGNTIYFGEGSWLTVV.